The 10 T cell receptor beta chains given below trace back to one sample, sequenced in a study of tumor-infiltrating lymphocytes in primary liver carcinoma. The source material, roughly 18-30 mg of unsorted bulk tissue, was used to co-extract RNA and DNA. TCR beta cDNA was prepared out of roughly 0.45 ug total RNA by means of a constant-region primer. ARM-PCR, slightly modified, supplied the TCR beta libraries through three nested multiplex PCR rounds. TRBV1-TRBV30 forward primers paired with a C-beta reverse primer drove the first two PCR rounds, about 10 cycles each. TCRdb re-called the multiplex PCR reads through MiXCR, storing one row per CDR3 protein. The table lists 100,000 to 150,000 distinct CDR3 sequences, 64% of them singletons. Sequences were obtained from liver tumor tissue from sampling region 3. Subset here: tumor region T3, left-lateral pole. The receptors were sampled from a woman aged 60-75 years with primary liver carcinoma and hepatitis B virus infection.

V usage is TRBV12-3 or TRBV12-4 and J usage is TRBJ1-4, with no clear D. V gave up 1 base and J gave up 5 bases, with 11 bases separating them. The CDR3 runs to 15 residues. The CDR3 bases are TGTGCCAGCAGTTTAGTCACCAGGCCCAATGAAAAACTGTTTTTT. Translation gives CASSLVTRPNEKLFF.

About this clonotype: The junction departs from germline at one end; a sequencing error may be responsible. The V and J genes are TRBV11-3 and TRBJ2-5; 7 nucleotides agree with TRBD2. The CDR3 sequence is 16 residues long. Germline V gene data show CDR1 as SGHNT and CDR2 as YENEEA. DNA for the CDR3: TGTGCAAGCAGCCTCACGCGACTAGCAAGTCAAGAGACCCAGTACTTC. Amino acids: CASSLTRLASQETQYF.

The V gene is TRBV5-1, the J gene TRBJ2-3, with TRBD2 matching over 8 bases. Looked up from germline, CDR1 is SGHRS and CDR2 is YFSETQ. V lost 5 bases to trimming and J lost 4 bases; unmatched junction nucleotides: 6. This CDR3 is built from 14 residues. The DNA of the CDR3 is TGCGCCAGCAGTGCCGAGCGGGAGCCAGATACGCAGTATTTT. Translated, it gives CASSAEREPDTQYF.

The V and J genes are TRBV11-2 and TRBJ2-1; perhaps TRBD2 as D (5 bases). There are 16 residues in the CDR3. Germline V gives CDR1 SGHAT, CDR2 FQNNGV. The V and J ends lost 7 bases and 4 bases respectively, with 20 bases between them. In DNA form, the CDR3 reads TGTGCCAGCAACCCGGGCGGCGCGGGCCGGTACAATGAGCAGTTCTTC. Its protein product is CASNPGGAGRYNEQFF.

The V call is TRBV18, the J call TRBJ2-2; D gene ambiguous. The CDR3 is 15 residues long. Germline loops: CDR1 KGHSH, CDR2 LQKENI. Trimming stripped 4 bases from V and 3 bases from J, with 12 bases between. Here the CDR3 DNA reads TGTGCCAGCTCACGGAAGGGCCGTTACACCGGGGAGCTGTTTTTT. This encodes CASSRKGRYTGELFF. Complete variable domain (other parts from reference TRBV18 and TRBJ2-2): NAGVMQNPRHLVRRRGQEARLRCSPMKGHSHVYWYRQLPEEGLKFMVYLQKENIIDESGMPKERFSAEFPKEGPSILRIQQVVRGDSAAYFCASSRKGRYTGELFFGEGSRLTVL.

In the case of this clonotype: The CDR3 does not close with the conserved phenylalanine or tryptophan, likely indicating a read error. The rearrangement joins TRBV5-4 to TRBJ2-1, with 8 nucleotides matching TRBD2. The V segment lost 0 bases and the J segment 6 bases; nucleotides outside the gene matches: 5. The CDR3 runs 15 residues. In germline, CDR1 is SGHNT, CDR2 YYREEE (reference sequence). In DNA, the CDR3 is TGTGCCAGCAGCTTGGGTCCGGGACTAGGCAATGAGCAGTTCCTC. Translating it yields CASSLGPGLGNEQFL.

The sample holds a few counts of this clonotype. One end of the junction fails to match germline, which may point to a read error. This sequence joins TRBV11-2 and TRBJ2-5; D may match TRBD1 or TRBD2 (5 bases each). The CDR3 has 13 residues. CDR1 is SGHAT and CDR2 is FQNNGV in the germline V gene. In DNA, the CDR3 is TGTGCCAGCAGCTTAGATCGCAGGGAGACACAGTACTTC. Its translation: CASSLDRRETQYF.

About this clonotype: The junction differs from germline at one of its ends, possibly a read error. The chain combines TRBV29-1 with TRBJ2-7; 7 nucleotides align to TRBD2. From germline, CDR1 is SQVTM and CDR2 ANQGSEA. CDR3 length equals 14 residues. DNA of the CDR3: TGCACCGTTGTAGGTGGGAGGGGAGTCGACGAGCAGTACTTC. Amino acids: CTVVGGRGVDEQYF.

Comment on this clonotype: The conserved phenylalanine or tryptophan normally closing the CDR3 is absent here, so this likely arose from a read error. The rearrangement links TRBV11-1 to TRBJ2-2; 8 bases line up with TRBD2. The CDR3 spans 14 residues. Germline V gives CDR1 SGHAT, CDR2 FQDESV (reference sequence). The DNA for the CDR3 is TGTGCTAGCGGTGCGGGGGGACCGACCGGGGAGCTGTTTCTT. Its protein is CASGAGGPTGELFL.

About this clonotype itself: Compared with germline, one end of the junction differs, possibly owing to a read error. The chain recombines TRBV5-1 with TRBJ1-4; D may be TRBD1 (6 bases). CDR1 and CDR2 (germline): SGHRS, YFSETQ. The CDR3 totals 16 residues. CDR3: CASSAEQGGTNEKLLF. The CDR3 DNA reads TGCGCCAGCAGCGCTGAACAGGGAGGAACTAATGAAAAACTGCTTTTT.